The 9 T cell receptor beta chains listed next were all sequenced from one sample in a study of blood T cell repertoires in COVID-19. The data were produced by immunoSEQ multiplex PCR, yet TCRdb's version contains in-frame clones alone and is incomplete. The table records around 64,000 clones, roughly 85% of them present only once. Source material: peripheral blood. These receptors all stem from a man aged 25-45 years with acute or convalescent COVID-19.

The chain joins TRBV5-1 to TRBJ1-4, with D perhaps matching TRBD1 (6 bases). The V end lost 0 bases, the J end lost 7 bases, and 7 bases lay between the germline ends. Germline V gene lookup returns CDR1 SGHRS and CDR2 YFSETQ. The CDR3 runs to 13 residues. CDR3 nucleotide sequence: TGCGCCAGCAGCTTGGGGGGGCTTGAAAAACTGTTTTTT. Translated, it gives CASSLGGLEKLFF.

The J gene is TRBJ1-2, the V gene TRBV25-1; D may be TRBD1 (5 bases). Trimming shortened V by 4 bases and J by 4 bases, and 10 bases separated the two germline ends. Germline values: CDR1 MGHDK, CDR2 SYGVNS. The CDR3 length is 13 residues. DNA for the CDR3: TGTGCCAGCAGTGCTGGACAAGTCTATGGCTACACCTTC. Residues: CASSAGQVYGYTF.

CDR3 sequence: CASGRARQDVYGYTF. The DNA of the CDR3 is TGCGCCAGCGGGCGTGCGCGACAAGACGTCTATGGCTACACCTTC. The J gene is TRBJ1-2, the V gene TRBV5-1; D not certain. With 7 bases removed from V and 4 bases from J, the gap between germline ends came to 20 bases. The CDR3 has 15 residues. Germline V gene sequence: CDR1 SGHRS, CDR2 YFSETQ. Drawing the rest from reference TRBV5-1 and TRBJ1-2, the complete variable domain is KAGVTQTPRYLIKTRGQQVTLSCSPISGHRSVSWYQQTPGQGLQFLFEYFSETQRNKGNFPGRFSGRQFSNSRSEMNVSTLELGDSALYLCASGRARQDVYGYTFGSGTRLTVV.

The chain employs TRBV5-1 and TRBJ2-2; 9 bases are a match to TRBD1. V lost 4 bases and J lost 5; bases outside the gene matches: 3. CDR3 size: 14 residues. Germline V lookup: CDR1 SGHRS, CDR2 YFSETQ. CDR3: CASSTGQGTGELFF. The CDR3 DNA is TGCGCCAGCAGCACGGGACAGGGAACCGGGGAGCTGTTTTTT.

The sample holds one count of this clone. The gene calls are TRBV18 and TRBJ2-2, with D possibly being TRBD2 (5 bases). The CDR3 runs to 16 residues. Deletions cut 8 bases from V and 2 bases from J, with 18 bases between. The germline CDR1 and CDR2 sequences are KGHSH and LQKENI. The CDR3 reads CASLPPSGKNTGELFF. CDR3 sequence (DNA): TGTGCCAGCCTCCCACCTTCCGGGAAAAACACCGGGGAGCTGTTTTTT.

This clone has only a few counts. The chain joins TRBV7-9 to TRBJ1-2; weak D call: TRBD1 (5 bases). The V and J ends lost 0 bases and 8 bases respectively, with 13 bases between them. The CDR3 loop spans 14 amino acids. The germline V gene has CDR1 SEHNR and CDR2 FQNEAQ (reference sequence). The CDR3 reads CASSLAGGFRGYTF. The CDR3 DNA reads as TGTGCCAGCAGCTTAGCGGGGGGGTTCCGCGGCTACACCTTC.

The rearrangement uses TRBV27 and TRBJ1-1; D gene ambiguous. The CDR3 is made up of 14 amino acids. Trimming removed 5 bases from V and 4 bases from J, with 14 bases in between. Germline V gives CDR1 MNHEY, CDR2 SMNVEV (reference sequence). CDR3 bases: TGTGCCAGCAGTACTCGTCCGGGTAGCACTGAAGCTTTCTTT. The encoded protein is CASSTRPGSTEAFF.

In its sample, this clone ranks as medium-sized. The chain links TRBV27 to TRBJ2-3; possibly TRBD1 for D (6 bases). With 3 bases removed from V and 4 bases from J, the gap between germline ends came to 11 bases. Germline V CDR1 and CDR2: MNHEY, SMNVEV (reference sequence). This CDR3 region has 14 residues. The CDR3 sequence is CASSLETGPDTQYF. The DNA of the CDR3 is TGTGCCAGCAGTTTGGAGACAGGCCCAGATACGCAGTATTTT.

The chain employs TRBV28 and TRBJ1-5, with 7 bases lining up with TRBD1. The CDR3 covers 14 residues. The ends lost 5 bases at V and 3 bases at J; junction bases unmatched: 4. Germline CDR1 reads MDHEN; CDR2 reads SYDVKM. CDR3 nucleotide sequence: TGTGCCAGCAGTGGACAGGCGTTCAATCAGCCCCAGCATTTT. Amino acids: CASSGQAFNQPQHF.